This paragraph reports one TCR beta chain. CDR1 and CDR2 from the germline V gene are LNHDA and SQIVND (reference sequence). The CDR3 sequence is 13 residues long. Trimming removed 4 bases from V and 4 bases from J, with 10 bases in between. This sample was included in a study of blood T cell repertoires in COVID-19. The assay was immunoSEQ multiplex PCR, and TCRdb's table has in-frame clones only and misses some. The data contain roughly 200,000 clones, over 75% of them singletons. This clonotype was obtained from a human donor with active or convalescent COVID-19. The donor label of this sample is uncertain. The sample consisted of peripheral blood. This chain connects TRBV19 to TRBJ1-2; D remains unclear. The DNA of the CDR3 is TGTGCCAGTAGTAATACAGAAACCTATGGCTACACCTTC. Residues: CASSNTETYGYTF.